This T cell receptor beta chain was identified during a study of cytomegalovirus exposure and HLA in healthy donors. Study observations and caveats: What TCR beta sequences reportedly achieved was accurate prediction of HLA-A and HLA-B alleles in most subjects. It was taken for granted in presence/absence analyses that sequencing depth across donors was roughly uniform. As a later analysis revealed, the rate of TCR association differed by HLA locus, with DRB1 most and HLA-C fewest.

Of note for this clone: What it recognizes is unknown.

PCR involved 60 Vbeta and 13 Jbeta primers. Authors' methods: Later reanalysis found around 74 million unique TCR beta chains, around 9.9 million of them shared. Sequencing was performed with immunoSEQ multiplex PCR; in TCRdb, only in-frame clones are kept and a portion is missing. Clone size and V and J calls were adopted from that table, with D and trimming inferred from the DNA. The sample lists roughly 40,000 clones; 50% were seen once. CDR1 and CDR2 from the germline V gene are MDHEN and SYDVKM. The CDR3 extends over 13 amino acids. The origin of this receptor is a human donor in good health. The chain carries TRBV28 and TRBJ2-7; a possible D gene is TRBD1 (6 bases). Sequencing was done on a sample of PBMCs. The CDR3 nucleotides are TGTGCTAGATTACAGGGACCGACCTACGAGCAGTACTTC. This encodes CARLQGPTYEQYF.